Listed below are T cell receptor beta chains from one sample, sequenced in a study of regulatory T cells in long-lasting Graves disease. One entry per CDR3 protein results from TCRdb running MiXCR on the multiplex PCR reads. Here the sample spans hundreds of thousands of distinct CDR3 sequences, 16% being singletons. The same specimen was also included in a second study, on T cells in Graves' hyperthyroidism and ophthalmopathy.

Sequenced here: peripheral blood mononuclear cells (PBMCs), sampled at new diagnosis, from a patient treated with antithyroid drugs. Every receptor here comes from a woman in her twenties or thirties with Graves disease. CDR3s include the opening cysteine and the closing phenylalanine or tryptophan. Each record gives: clone size, CDR3 length, D gene, V gene, J gene, CDR3 protein, CDR3 DNA. A D gene is named only where the DNA matches it firmly. Some rows mark clone size as missing; the rest say once, few, many or name a class of expanded clone.

-,12,-,TRBV4-1,TRBJ1-2,CASSQQNYGYTF,TGCGCCAGCAGCCAACAGAACTATGGCTACACCTTC
many,15,-,TRBV28,TRBJ2-7,CASNLVQRQGGEQYF,TGTGCCAGCAATCTCGTCCAGAGACAGGGAGGCGAGCAGTACTTC
-,14,-,TRBV28,TRBJ2-3,CASSPPAGRDGQYF,TGTGCCAGCTCGCCACCCGCGGGCAGGGACGGGCAGTATTTT
few,14,-,TRBV27,TRBJ2-7,CASSPRTDGYEQYF,TGTGCCAGCAGTCCGCGGACAGACGGCTACGAGCAGTACTTC
-,16,TRBD2,TRBV18,TRBJ2-3,CASSLLTGTTGDTQYF,TGTGCCAGCTCACTTCTTACCGGGACTACGGGGGATACGCAGTATTTT
few,12,-,TRBV6-1,TRBJ2-7,CASSRFLGEQYF,TGTGCCAGCAGCCGTTTCCTAGGCGAGCAGTACTTC
-,13,-,TRBV5-1,TRBJ2-2,CASSLQTSVELFF,TGCGCCAGCAGCTTGCAGACATCAGTAGAGCTGTTTTTT
many,14,TRBD1,TRBV28,TRBJ2-3,CASSMDRVTDTQYF,TGTGCCAGCAGCATGGACAGGGTAACAGATACGCAGTATTTT
-,15,-,TRBV6-1,TRBJ2-5,CASSAWGVYRETQYF,TGTGCCAGCAGTGCGTGGGGCGTATACCGAGAGACCCAGTACTTC
many,14,-,TRBV27,TRBJ1-4,CASSPRATNEKLFF,TGTGCCAGCAGTCCCCGTGCAACTAATGAAAAACTGTTTTTT
many,12,-,TRBV5-1,TRBJ1-2,CASSLDGSGYTF,TGCGCCAGCAGCTTGGATGGCTCAGGCTACACCTTC
few,14,-,TRBV28,TRBJ2-5,CASSDPRRGETQYF,TGTGCCAGCAGTGACCCCCGAAGGGGAGAGACCCAGTACTTC
many,14,TRBD1,TRBV10-3,TRBJ1-1,CAISPGQGNTEAFF,TGTGCCATCAGTCCGGGACAGGGGAACACTGAAGCTTTCTTT
few,15,-,TRBV5-1,TRBJ2-4,CASSLDRGSKNIQYF,TGCGCCAGCAGCTTGGACCGGGGATCCAAAAACATTCAGTACTTC
-,12,-,TRBV28,TRBJ2-3,CASQRGTDTQYF,TGTGCATCCCAAAGAGGGACGGATACGCAGTATTTT
-,12,-,TRBV24-1,TRBJ2-5,CAIGTLQETQYF,TGTGCCATAGGGACTTTACAAGAGACCCAGTACTTC
few,13,TRBD2,TRBV3-1,TRBJ2-1,CASSQRLAGLQFF,TGTGCCAGCAGCCAACGGCTAGCGGGATTGCAGTTCTTC
few,15,TRBD2,TRBV2,TRBJ2-1,CASRKTSGSYNEQFF,TGTGCCAGCCGCAAAACTAGCGGTTCCTACAATGAGCAGTTCTTC
many,13,-,TRBV6-2/TRBV6-3,TRBJ2-3,CAIRTPGTDTQYF,TGTGCCATCCGGACACCAGGCACAGATACGCAGTATTTT
-,14,-,TRBV6-2/TRBV6-3,TRBJ1-3,CASSYSGFQNTIYF,TGTGCCAGCAGTTATTCTGGGTTTCAGAACACCATATATTTT
few,14,-,TRBV28,TRBJ1-5,CASSFPGGIKAQHF,TGTGCCAGCAGTTTCCCGGGGGGCATTAAGGCCCAGCATTTT
few,16,-,TRBV9,TRBJ2-3,CASSPLGGRGTDTQYF,TGTGCCAGCAGCCCTTTGGGGGGCCGCGGCACAGATACGCAGTATTTT
many,14,-,TRBV20-1,TRBJ1-1,CSAREDARFTEAFF,TGCAGTGCTAGAGAGGACGCAAGGTTCACTGAAGCTTTCTTT
many,13,-,TRBV12-3/TRBV12-4,TRBJ2-5,CASSFGSQETQYF,TGTGCCAGCAGTTTCGGATCCCAAGAGACCCAGTACTTC
many,13,-,TRBV2,TRBJ2-2,CASSWVNTGELFF,TGTGCCAGCAGTTGGGTCAACACCGGGGAGCTGTTTTTT
many,19,TRBD2,TRBV2,TRBJ2-2,CASTPMGGTAALYTGELFF,TGTGCCAGCACTCCGATGGGGGGGACCGCGGCTCTTTACACCGGGGAGCTGTTTTTT
-,16,-,TRBV7-8,TRBJ1-5,CASSLEPQLSNQPQHF,TGTGCCAGCAGCTTAGAGCCCCAACTTAGCAATCAGCCCCAGCATTTT
many,13,-,TRBV12-3/TRBV12-4,TRBJ2-5,CASSLMFGETQYF,TGTGCCAGCAGTTTAATGTTTGGGGAGACCCAGTACTTC
many,16,TRBD1,TRBV27,TRBJ1-2,CASSSSQGALSYGYTF,TGTGCCAGCAGTTCCTCACAGGGGGCGCTTTCCTATGGCTACACCTTC
-,15,-,TRBV6-2/TRBV6-3,TRBJ2-5,CASSTEDSTGETQYF,TGTGCCAGCAGTACAGAGGACTCTACGGGGGAGACCCAGTACTTC
many,13,-,TRBV11-2,TRBJ2-7,CASSPTPPYEQYF,TGTGCCAGCAGCCCAACCCCGCCCTACGAGCAGTACTTC
many,15,TRBD1,TRBV12-3/TRBV12-4,TRBJ1-6,CASRLGGTVNSPLHF,TGTGCCAGCAGACTGGGGGGGACAGTGAATTCACCCCTCCACTTT
few,12,-,TRBV6-2/TRBV6-3,TRBJ2-5,CASSSYLGTQYF,TGTGCCAGCAGTTCGTACCTGGGGACCCAGTACTTC
-,15,-,TRBV18,TRBJ2-3,CASSPPGGSTDTQYF,TGTGCCAGCTCACCTCCTGGCGGTAGCACAGATACGCAGTATTTT
many,15,-,TRBV28,TRBJ2-1,CASSMGAFSYNEQFF,TGTGCCAGCAGTATGGGGGCCTTCTCCTACAATGAGCAGTTCTTC
-,14,TRBD2,TRBV5-1,TRBJ2-1,CASKRLAGLNEQFF,TGCGCCAGCAAACGACTAGCGGGTTTAAATGAGCAGTTCTTC
once,18,-,TRBV28,TRBJ1-5,CASGRTTESLRGNQPQHF,TGTGCCAGCGGCCGTACTACTGAGTCCCTTCGAGGCAATCAGCCCCAGCATTTT
few,15,TRBD1,TRBV29-1,TRBJ2-5,CSVEAPDRLIEAQYF,TGCAGCGTTGAAGCTCCGGACAGGCTGATTGAGGCCCAGTACTTC
-,16,TRBD2,TRBV28,TRBJ2-5,CASSFVGTRAGETQYF,TGTGCCAGCAGTTTTGTAGGGACTAGGGCGGGGGAGACCCAGTACTTC
-,18,-,TRBV5-1,TRBJ1-3,CASSFGPTTGSSGNTIYF,TGCGCCAGCAGCTTTGGGCCCACGACGGGAAGCTCTGGAAACACCATATATTTT
many,15,TRBD1,TRBV29-1,TRBJ2-1,CSVAIEGQIYNEQFF,TGCAGCGTTGCAATTGAGGGACAGATCTACAATGAGCAGTTCTTC
many,12,-,TRBV28,TRBJ2-7,CASSLSSYEQYF,TGTGCCAGCAGCCTCAGCTCCTACGAGCAGTACTTC